The sequence of this T cell receptor (beta chain) was determined in a study of T cell responses to AZD1222 COVID-19 vaccine. Germline loops: CDR1 SGDLS, CDR2 YYNGEE. V dropped 4 bases and J dropped 6 bases, with 17 bases sitting between them. The CDR3 runs to 15 residues. Profiled with immunoSEQ multiplex PCR; TCRdb holds only in-frame clones, not every one. Here the sample spans under 200,000 clones, 85% to 95% being singletons. This TCR was recovered from an adult in good health. The starting material was peripheral blood, obtained on day 0 of AZD1222 vaccination. The gene calls are TRBV9 and TRBJ2-1, with D perhaps matching TRBD1 or TRBD2 (6 bases each). The CDR3 DNA reads TGTGCCAGCAGCCTTGGGGGGCCCTGGGTCAATGAGCAGTTCTTC. It codes for CASSLGGPWVNEQFF.